The present T cell receptor (beta chain) was sequenced within a study of CD4 T cells in relation to SARS-CoV-2 and coronaviruses. Looking at the study overall: TCR beta CDR3s were sequenced after roughly nine-day antigen culture of PBMCs. Whole-study findings and limits: This crossreactivity analysis covered spike protein alone, no other viral proteins.

Survey-level TCR-beta sequencing used DNA from CEF-cultured naive and memory CD4+ T cells. The table came from immunoSEQ multiplex PCR; TCRdb's copy has only in-frame clones and leaves some out. This table has roughly 45,000 clones, around 79% appearing once. This clone was counted between two and nine times. The antigen remains unidentified. The V gene's germline CDR1 is MNHNY and CDR2 SVGAGI (reference sequence). V was shortened by 6 bases and J by 3 bases, with 17 bases between the two germline ends. CDR3 length equals 15 residues. Sorted naive or memory CD4+ cells met CEF peptides for roughly 10 days.

The sequence derives from an adult with COVID-19. The sample comprised naive CD4+ T cells from PBMCs, cultured in vitro. Regarding subset: naive CD4+ T cells isolated by negative enrichment. The V call is TRBV6-6, the J call TRBJ1-1, with a possible D match to TRBD1 (6 bases). CDR3 loop: CASSLGAARDTEAFF. The CDR3 bases are TGTGCCAGCAGCTTGGGGGCGGCCAGAGACACTGAAGCTTTCTTT.